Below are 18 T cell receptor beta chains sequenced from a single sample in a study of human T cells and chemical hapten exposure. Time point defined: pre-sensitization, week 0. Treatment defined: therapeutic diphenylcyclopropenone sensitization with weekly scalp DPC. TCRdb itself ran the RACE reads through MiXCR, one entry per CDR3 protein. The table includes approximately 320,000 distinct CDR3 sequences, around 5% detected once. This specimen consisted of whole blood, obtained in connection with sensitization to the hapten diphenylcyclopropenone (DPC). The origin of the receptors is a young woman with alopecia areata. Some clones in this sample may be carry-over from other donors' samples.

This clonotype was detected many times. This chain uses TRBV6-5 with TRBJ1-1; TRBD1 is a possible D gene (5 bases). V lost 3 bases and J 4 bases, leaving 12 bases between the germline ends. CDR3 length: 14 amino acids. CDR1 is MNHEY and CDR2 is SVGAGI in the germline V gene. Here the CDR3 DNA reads TGTGCCAGCAGTTATCAACAGGATGTCACTGAAGCTTTCTTT. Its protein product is CASSYQQDVTEAFF.

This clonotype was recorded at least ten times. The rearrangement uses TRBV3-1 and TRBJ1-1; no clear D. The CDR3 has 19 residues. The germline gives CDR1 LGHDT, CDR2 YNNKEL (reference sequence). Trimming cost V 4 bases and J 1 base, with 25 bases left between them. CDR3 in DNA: TGTGCCAGCAGCCCTCCCCTAGGGTCCCCCGTCCCTAGGAACACTGAAGCTTTCTTT. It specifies CASSPPLGSPVPRNTEAFF.

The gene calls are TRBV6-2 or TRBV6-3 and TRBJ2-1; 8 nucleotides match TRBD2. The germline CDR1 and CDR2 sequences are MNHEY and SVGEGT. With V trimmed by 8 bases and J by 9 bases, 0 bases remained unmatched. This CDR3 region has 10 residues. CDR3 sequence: CASAGGEQFF. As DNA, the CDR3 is TGTGCCAGCGCGGGGGGTGAGCAGTTCTTC.

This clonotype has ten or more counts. The CDR3 sequence: CASSPLLGTGSYEQYF. The CDR3 DNA reads TGTGCCAGCAGCCCACTCCTAGGGACAGGGAGCTACGAGCAGTACTTC. The chain has TRBV7-9 and TRBJ2-7, with 9 nucleotides matching TRBD1. V was pared by 5 bases and J by 3 bases, with 11 bases of the junction left unmatched. Germline values: CDR1 SEHNR, CDR2 FQNEAQ (reference sequence). This CDR3 contains 16 residues.

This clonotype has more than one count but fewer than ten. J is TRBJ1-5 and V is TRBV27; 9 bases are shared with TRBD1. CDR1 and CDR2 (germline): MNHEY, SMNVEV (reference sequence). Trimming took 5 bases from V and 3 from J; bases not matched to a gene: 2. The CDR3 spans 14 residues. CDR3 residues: CASSRDRVNQPQHF. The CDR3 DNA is TGTGCCAGCAGTCGGGACAGGGTCAATCAGCCCCAGCATTTT.

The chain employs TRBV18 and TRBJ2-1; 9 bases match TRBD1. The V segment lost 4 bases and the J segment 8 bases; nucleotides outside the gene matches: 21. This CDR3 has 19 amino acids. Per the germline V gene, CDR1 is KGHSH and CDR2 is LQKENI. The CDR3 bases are TGTGCCAGCTCACTCAATACCGGGACAGGGTTCTCATCCTCCGATGAGCAGTTCTTC. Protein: CASSLNTGTGFSSSDEQFF.

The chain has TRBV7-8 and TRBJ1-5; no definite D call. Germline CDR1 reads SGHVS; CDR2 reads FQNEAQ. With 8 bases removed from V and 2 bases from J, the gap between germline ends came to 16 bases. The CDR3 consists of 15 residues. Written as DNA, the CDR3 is TGTGCCAGCTCACCGCCCCTGGTGGGCAATCAGCCCCAGCATTTT. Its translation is CASSPPLVGNQPQHF. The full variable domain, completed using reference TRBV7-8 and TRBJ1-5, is GAGVSQSPRYKVAKRGQDVALRCDPISGHVSLFWYQQALGQGPEFLTYFQNEAQLDKSGLPSDRFFAERPEGSVSTLKIQRTQQEDSAVYLCASSPPLVGNQPQHFGDGTRLSIL.

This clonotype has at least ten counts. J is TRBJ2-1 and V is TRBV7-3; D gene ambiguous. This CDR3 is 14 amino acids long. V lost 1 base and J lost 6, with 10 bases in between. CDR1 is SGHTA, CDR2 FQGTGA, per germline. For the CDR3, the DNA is TGTGCCAGCAGCTTAAATTCGGCGTCCAATGAGCAGTTCTTC. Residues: CASSLNSASNEQFF.

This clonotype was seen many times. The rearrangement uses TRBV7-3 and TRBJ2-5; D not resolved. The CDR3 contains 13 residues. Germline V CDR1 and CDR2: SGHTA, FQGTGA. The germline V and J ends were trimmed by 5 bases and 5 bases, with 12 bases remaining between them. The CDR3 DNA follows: TGTGCCAGCAGCACATGGGGTTATGAGACCCAGTACTTC. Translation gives CASSTWGYETQYF.

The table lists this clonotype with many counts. The CDR3 nucleotides read TGTGCCAGCAGCACCACAGGGGTGCAGCCCCAGCATTTT. Translation gives CASSTTGVQPQHF. The V gene is TRBV6-6, the J gene TRBJ1-5; 7 bases match TRBD1. There are 13 residues in the CDR3. J was trimmed by 7 bases and V by 6 bases; bases with no gene match: 6. The germline V gene encodes CDR1 MNHNY and CDR2 SVGAGI (reference sequence).

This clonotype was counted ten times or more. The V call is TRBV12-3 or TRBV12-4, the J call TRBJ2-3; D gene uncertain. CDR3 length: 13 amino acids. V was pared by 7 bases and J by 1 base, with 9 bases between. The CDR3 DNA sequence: TGTGCCAGCAATTACATGGGCACAGATACGCAGTATTTT. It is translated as CASNYMGTDTQYF.

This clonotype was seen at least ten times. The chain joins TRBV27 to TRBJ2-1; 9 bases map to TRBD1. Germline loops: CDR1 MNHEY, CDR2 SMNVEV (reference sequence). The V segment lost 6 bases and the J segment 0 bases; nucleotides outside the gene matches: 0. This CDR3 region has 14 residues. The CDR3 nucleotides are TGTGCCAGCAGGACAGGGGGCTCCTACAATGAGCAGTTCTTC. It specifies CASRTGGSYNEQFF.

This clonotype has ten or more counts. In DNA, the CDR3 is TGTGCCAGCAGTTACCTTGCACTGGACTCGTTTAAGGGAAACATTCAGTACTTC. Amino acids: CASSYLALDSFKGNIQYF. The chain is built from TRBV6-2 or TRBV6-3 and TRBJ2-4, with TRBD2 as a possible D gene (5 bases). The V gene's germline CDR1 is MNHEY and CDR2 SVGEGT. There are 18 residues in the CDR3. Trimming stripped 2 bases from V and 6 bases from J, with 23 bases between.

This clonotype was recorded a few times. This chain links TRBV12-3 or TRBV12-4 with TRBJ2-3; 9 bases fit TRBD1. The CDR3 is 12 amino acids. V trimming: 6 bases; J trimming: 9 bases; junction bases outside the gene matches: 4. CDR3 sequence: CASRGTGRTQYF. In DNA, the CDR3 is TGTGCCAGCAGGGGGACAGGGCGGACGCAGTATTTT.

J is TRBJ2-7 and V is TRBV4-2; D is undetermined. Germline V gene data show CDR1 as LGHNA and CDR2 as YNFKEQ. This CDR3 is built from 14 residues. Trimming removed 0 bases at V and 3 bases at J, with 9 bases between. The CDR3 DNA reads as TGTGCCAGCAGCCAAGAGGGCGCGAACTACGAGCAGTACTTC. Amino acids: CASSQEGANYEQYF.

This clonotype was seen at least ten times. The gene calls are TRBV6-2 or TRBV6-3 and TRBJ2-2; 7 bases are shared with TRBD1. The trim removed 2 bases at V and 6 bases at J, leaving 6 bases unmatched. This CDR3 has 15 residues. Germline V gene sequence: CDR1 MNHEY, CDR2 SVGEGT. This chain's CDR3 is CASSYTETGPGELFF. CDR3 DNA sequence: TGTGCCAGCAGTTACACAGAGACAGGGCCCGGGGAGCTGTTTTTT.

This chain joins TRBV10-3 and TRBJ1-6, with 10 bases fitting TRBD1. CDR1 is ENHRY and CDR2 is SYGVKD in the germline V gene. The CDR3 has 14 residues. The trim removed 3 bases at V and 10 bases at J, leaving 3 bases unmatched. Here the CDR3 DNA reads TGTGCCATCAGTGAAGGACAGGGGGACTCACCCCTCCACTTT. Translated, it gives CAISEGQGDSPLHF.

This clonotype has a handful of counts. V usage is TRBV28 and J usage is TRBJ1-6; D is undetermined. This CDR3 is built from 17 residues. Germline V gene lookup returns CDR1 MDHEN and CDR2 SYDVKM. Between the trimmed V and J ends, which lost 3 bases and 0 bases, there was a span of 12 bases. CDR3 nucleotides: TGTGCCAGCAGTTTCAGGTCGGCAAGCTCCTATAATTCACCCCTCCACTTT. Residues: CASSFRSASSYNSPLHF.